The rows below give T cell receptor beta chains drawn from one sample of a study of cytomegalovirus exposure and HLA in healthy donors. Assay used: immunoSEQ multiplex PCR; TCRdb lists only in-frame clones, some missing. Counted here are 85,000 to 90,000 clones, approximately 90% occurring once; the ten biggest clones make up under 2.5%. Sequencing was performed on PBMCs. These receptors were taken from a young man in good health and CMV-seronegative. Both conserved end residues are part of each CDR3. The D gene is left open where the match is weak. Clone size is stated in some rows and not others, as once, few, many or a class when expanded.

v_gene	abundance	j_gene	d_gene	CDR3aa	CDR3nt
TRBV6-6	.	TRBJ1-4	.	CASSPTVTNEKLFF	TGTGCCAGCAGTCCGACAGTGACAAATGAAAAACTGTTTTTT
TRBV27	once	TRBJ1-1	.	CASKSWQANTEAFF	TGTGCCAGCAAATCGTGGCAGGCGAACACTGAAGCTTTCTTT
TRBV9	.	TRBJ2-1	.	CASSVALSNEQFF	TGTGCCAGCAGCGTGGCCTTATCCAATGAGCAGTTCTTC
TRBV6-5	.	TRBJ2-1	TRBD2	CASSPRGVSYNEQFF	TGTGCCAGCAGTCCTCGGGGGGTCTCCTACAATGAGCAGTTCTTC
TRBV28	.	TRBJ1-5	.	CASNPPGSHQPQHF	TGTGCCAGCAACCCCCCAGGGTCCCATCAGCCCCAGCATTTT
TRBV18	.	TRBJ2-1	TRBD2	CASSSRGTSGANEQFF	TGTGCCAGCTCATCAAGGGGGACTAGCGGGGCGAATGAGCAGTTCTTC
TRBV7-2	.	TRBJ1-3	TRBD1	CASTWDRAISGNTIYF	TGTGCCAGCACCTGGGACAGGGCGATCTCTGGAAACACCATATATTTT
TRBV19	.	TRBJ1-2	TRBD1	CASTPGGGSYGYTF	TGTGCCAGTACCCCAGGGGGAGGATCCTATGGCTACACCTTC
TRBV14	.	TRBJ1-1	.	CASSRQWNTEAFF	TGTGCCAGCAGCCGACAGTGGAACACTGAAGCTTTCTTT
TRBV28	.	TRBJ1-5	.	CASSFAGNQPQHF	TGTGCCAGCAGTTTCGCAGGGAATCAGCCCCAGCATTTT
TRBV7-2	once	TRBJ2-3	TRBD2	CASSPTRLAVKRADTQYF	TGTGCCAGCAGCCCCACCCGACTAGCGGTTAAAAGGGCAGATACGCAGTATTTT
TRBV9	once	TRBJ2-5	TRBD1	CASSAGQGAQTQYF	TGTGCCAGCAGCGCGGGACAGGGGGCGCAGACCCAGTACTTC
TRBV7-8	.	TRBJ2-7	TRBD1	CASSQFRDRVEQYF	TGTGCCAGCAGCCAATTCCGGGACAGGGTGGAGCAGTACTTC
TRBV9	.	TRBJ2-3	.	CASSVGDFSTDTQYF	TGTGCCAGCAGCGTAGGGGACTTTTCCACAGATACGCAGTATTTT
TRBV28	.	TRBJ1-1	.	CASSLLQGEAFF	TGTGCCAGCAGTTTGCTACAGGGTGAAGCTTTCTTT
TRBV28	.	TRBJ1-2	.	CASRKGGRFRSTNYGYTF	TGTGCCAGCAGAAAGGGGGGGCGATTTAGATCGACGAACTATGGCTACACCTTC
TRBV5-4	.	TRBJ1-1	TRBD1	CASSLDSRGQGTEAFF	TGTGCCAGCAGCTTGGACTCCAGGGGGCAAGGCACTGAAGCTTTCTTT
TRBV30	.	TRBJ1-2	.	CAWSVRGGGGYTF	TGTGCCTGGAGTGTACGAGGCGGGGGTGGCTACACCTTC
TRBV18	.	TRBJ2-5	.	CASSPRRTTQETQYF	TGTGCCAGCTCACCGCGGAGGACGACCCAAGAGACCCAGTACTTC
TRBV28	.	TRBJ2-7	.	CASSLQVPYEQYF	TGTGCCAGCAGTTTGCAGGTCCCCTACGAGCAGTACTTC
TRBV28	.	TRBJ1-1	.	CASSLTQGRTEAFF	TGTGCCAGCAGTTTGACACAAGGTCGCACTGAAGCTTTCTTT
TRBV9	.	TRBJ2-2	TRBD2	CASSVSGMNTGELFF	TGTGCCAGCAGCGTTAGCGGGATGAACACCGGGGAGCTGTTTTTT
TRBV7-8	.	TRBJ1-2	TRBD1	CASSRRQGTGVYGYTF	TGTGCCAGCAGCCGGAGACAGGGAACAGGGGTCTATGGCTACACCTTC
TRBV7-6	.	TRBJ2-2	.	CASSPGTPGELFF	TGTGCCAGCAGCCCCGGGACTCCCGGGGAGCTGTTTTTT
TRBV6-1	.	TRBJ1-5	.	CASSEAGGVRQPQHF	TGTGCCAGCAGTGAAGCGGGAGGGGTTCGGCAGCCCCAGCATTTT
TRBV4-1	.	TRBJ1-4	.	CASSQKPTISLNEKLFF	TGCGCCAGCAGCCAGAAACCCACTATAAGCCTGAATGAAAAACTGTTTTTT
TRBV7-8	.	TRBJ1-1	.	CASSLVTVFRVVNTEAFF	TGTGCCAGCAGCTTAGTGACAGTGTTTAGAGTGGTGAACACTGAAGCTTTCTTT
TRBV6-1	.	TRBJ2-2	TRBD1	CASIEGAMNTGELFF	TGTGCCAGCATTGAGGGGGCGATGAACACCGGGGAGCTGTTTTTT
TRBV18	.	TRBJ2-3	.	CASSPGGWTDTQYF	TGTGCCAGCTCACCAGGGGGCTGGACAGATACGCAGTATTTT
TRBV6-5	once	TRBJ2-7	.	CASSYYPYQGSEQYF	TGTGCCAGCAGTTATTATCCGTATCAGGGCTCCGAGCAGTACTTC
TRBV6-1	.	TRBJ2-1	TRBD2	CASSEAGLAQNEQFF	TGTGCCAGCAGTGAAGCTGGACTAGCGCAGAATGAGCAGTTCTTC
TRBV14	few	TRBJ1-5	TRBD1	CASSQVSGQAQHF	TGTGCCAGCAGCCAAGTATCCGGACAGGCCCAGCATTTT
TRBV6-5	.	TRBJ2-7	.	CASRTSSYEQYF	TGTGCCAGCAGAACAAGCTCCTACGAGCAGTACTTC
TRBV27	.	TRBJ2-7	.	CASSPLGGGSGEQYF	TGTGCCAGCAGCCCCCTAGGGGGGGGTTCCGGCGAGCAGTACTTC
TRBV10-3	.	TRBJ1-3	.	CAISESNRAGNTIYF	TGTGCCATCAGTGAGTCTAACAGGGCTGGAAACACCATATATTTT
TRBV25-1	.	TRBJ1-6	.	CASSRGLRSPLHF	TGTGCCAGCAGTAGGGGTTTGCGTTCACCCCTCCACTTT
TRBV19	.	TRBJ2-2	TRBD1	CASSLGQGGGELFF	TGTGCCAGTAGCCTTGGACAGGGCGGCGGGGAGCTGTTTTTT
TRBV7-3	.	TRBJ2-6	TRBD1	CASSSTGDRGSGANVLTF	TGTGCCAGCAGCTCGACTGGGGACAGGGGCTCTGGGGCCAACGTCCTGACTTTC
TRBV4-3	.	TRBJ2-7	.	CASSRSSRGLEQYF	TGCGCCAGCAGCCGATCAAGTAGGGGCCTCGAGCAGTACTTC
TRBV7-7	.	TRBJ2-5	.	CASSPLARETQYF	TGTGCTAGCAGCCCACTAGCACGCGAGACCCAGTACTTC
TRBV27	.	TRBJ2-1	TRBD2	CASSPIGLAGRTEQFF	TGTGCCAGCAGTCCAATCGGACTAGCTGGGAGGACGGAGCAGTTCTTC
TRBV21-1	.	TRBJ1-1	.	CASSKLKKEDRQVEVAFF	TGTGCCAGCAGCAAACTCAAAAAAGAGGATCGACAGGTCGAGGTAGCTTTCTTT
TRBV6-5	.	TRBJ2-1	.	CASSPHGGGEEQFF	TGTGCCAGCAGCCCCCACGGCGGTGGAGAGGAGCAGTTCTTC
TRBV11-3	.	TRBJ2-1	TRBD2	CASSPGLAAYNEQFF	TGTGCCAGCAGCCCGGGACTAGCGGCCTACAATGAGCAGTTCTTC
TRBV7-2	.	TRBJ1-1	TRBD1	CASSHRGLNTEAFF	TGTGCCAGCAGCCACAGGGGGCTGAACACTGAAGCTTTCTTT
TRBV6-5	.	TRBJ2-1	TRBD2	CASRSASGRSDEQFF	TGTGCCAGCAGGTCGGCTAGCGGGAGGAGCGATGAGCAGTTCTTC
TRBV19	.	TRBJ2-7	.	CASSPSFAPGDNYEQYF	TGTGCCAGTAGCCCCTCTTTCGCGCCCGGGGACAACTACGAGCAGTACTTC
TRBV28	.	TRBJ1-1	.	CASRAGGMNTEAFF	TGTGCCAGCAGGGCGGGTGGGATGAACACTGAAGCTTTCTTT
TRBV11-1	.	TRBJ2-2	TRBD1	CASSLGDRGRTGELFF	TGTGCCAGCAGCTTGGGGGACAGGGGAAGAACCGGGGAGCTGTTTTTT
TRBV7-9	.	TRBJ2-7	TRBD1	CASSLAGTGRLYEQYF	TGTGCCAGCAGCTTAGCAGGGACAGGGAGGCTCTACGAGCAGTACTTC